This T cell receptor beta chain originates from a study of T cell repertoires in Merkel cell carcinoma (dated by TCRdb to the late 2010s). About the investigation overall: Patients who had received intralesional immunotherapy or systemic immune checkpoint blockade ahead of the biopsy were left out. MCPyV-specific clonotypes were initially defined through tetramer sorting, cloning and paired TCR sequencing of expanded tumor-infiltrating lymphocytes. A diagnosis of MCPyV-positive Merkel cell carcinoma and successful in vitro expansion of tumor-infiltrating lymphocytes were required for inclusion. On the study overall, not on this receptor specifically: Normal tissue biopsies were not studied.

V loses 5 bases, J loses 1 base, and the germline ends lie 14 bases apart. The CDR3 measures 15 amino acids from cysteine to phenylalanine. The only DNA kept is the CDR3, 45 bases in frame from the first base. CDR1 and CDR2 are read off the germline V gene (reference sequence) as LNHDA and SQIVND. The immunoSEQ assay was used for TRB CDR3 sequencing and data processing of tumor genomic DNA. TCRdb carries this immuneACCESS record with in-frame sequences only. Its versions omit some clonotypes, under half of them owing to an unresolved V gene in the studies checked, with the rest unexplained. The sample includes about 15,000 clones, with 76% observed a single time. The top ten clonotypes cover 17% of the sample. As for this clone: The antigen this receptor binds is unknown. Within one base of it there is no much larger clone, and no base qualities were kept.

Every study subject tested positive for serum antibodies to T-antigen and had biopsy-confirmed Merkel cell carcinoma that was MCPyV-positive. Genomic DNA was extracted from five to seven adjacent 10-micron frozen tumor sections without any cell sorting or culture. About 5 x 5 x 5 mm of tumor biopsy tissue was frozen in optimal cutting temperature compound. In the frozen biopsy, scout sections stained with hematoxylin and eosin confirmed abundant Merkel cell carcinoma and infiltrating cells. The rearrangement joined TRBV19 to TRBJ1-2, with the D gene call left open. This TCR came from an adult with Merkel cell carcinoma. The source material was tumor tissue. The CDR3 protein is CASSPTLLFNYGYTF. The nucleotides read TGTGCCAGTAGTCCGACACTCCTTTTTAACTATGGCTACACCTTC.